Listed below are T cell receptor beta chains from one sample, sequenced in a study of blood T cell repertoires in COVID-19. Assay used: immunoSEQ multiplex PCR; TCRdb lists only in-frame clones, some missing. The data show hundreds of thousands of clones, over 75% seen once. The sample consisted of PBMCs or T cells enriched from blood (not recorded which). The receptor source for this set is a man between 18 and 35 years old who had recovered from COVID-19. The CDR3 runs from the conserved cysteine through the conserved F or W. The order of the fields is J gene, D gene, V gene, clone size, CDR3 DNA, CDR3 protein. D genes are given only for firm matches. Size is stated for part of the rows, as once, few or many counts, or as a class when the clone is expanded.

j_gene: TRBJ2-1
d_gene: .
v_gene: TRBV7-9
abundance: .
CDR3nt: TGTGCCAGCAGCTTTGAGAGGGTGTGGAATGAGCAGTTCTTC
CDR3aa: CASSFERVWNEQFF

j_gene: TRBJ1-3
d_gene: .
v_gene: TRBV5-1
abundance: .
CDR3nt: TGCGCCAGCAGCTTCGACAGTGGAAACACCATATATTTT
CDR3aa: CASSFDSGNTIYF

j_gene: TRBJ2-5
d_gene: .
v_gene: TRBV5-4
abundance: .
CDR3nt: TGTGCCAGCAGCTCACAGGGCGTCCACCAAGAGACCCAGTACTTC
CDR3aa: CASSSQGVHQETQYF

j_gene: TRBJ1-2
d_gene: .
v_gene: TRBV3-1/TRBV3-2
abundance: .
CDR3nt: TGTGCCAGCAGCCAGGGGGCGGCCCCCTATGGCTACACCTTC
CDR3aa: CASSQGAAPYGYTF

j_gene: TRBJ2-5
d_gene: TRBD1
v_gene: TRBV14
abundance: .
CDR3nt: TGTGCCAGCAGCGGAGGTCGTTCCGGGACAGGGTCCGTGGAGACCCAGTACTTC
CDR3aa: CASSGGRSGTGSVETQYF

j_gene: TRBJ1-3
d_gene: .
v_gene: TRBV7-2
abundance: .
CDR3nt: TGTGCCAGCAGCTTAGCTACGACGGGTAGAAACACCATATATTTT
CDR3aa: CASSLATTGRNTIYF

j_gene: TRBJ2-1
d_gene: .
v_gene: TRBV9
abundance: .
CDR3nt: TGTGCCAGCAGCGTAGAAGGAGGATCCTACAATGAGCAGTTCTTC
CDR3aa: CASSVEGGSYNEQFF

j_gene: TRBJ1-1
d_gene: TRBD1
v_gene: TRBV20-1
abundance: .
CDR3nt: TGCAGTGCTAGTTCAGGCCAGGGGGCTAATGAAGCTTTCTTT
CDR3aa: CSASSGQGANEAFF

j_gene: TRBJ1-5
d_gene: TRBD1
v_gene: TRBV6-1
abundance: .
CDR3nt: TGTGCCAGCAGTGAAGCAAGGACAGGGGTCAATGGTGGCAATCAGCCCCAGCATTTT
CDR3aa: CASSEARTGVNGGNQPQHF

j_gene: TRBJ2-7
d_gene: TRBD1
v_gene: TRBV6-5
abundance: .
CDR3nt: TGTGCCTCCCTTCCCCGGGACAGGGGTTACGAGCAGTACTTC
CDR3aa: CASLPRDRGYEQYF

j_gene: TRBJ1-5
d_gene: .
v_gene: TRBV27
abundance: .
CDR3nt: TGTGCCAGCAGCCTGGGACAATATAGCAATCAGCCCCAGCATTTT
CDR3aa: CASSLGQYSNQPQHF

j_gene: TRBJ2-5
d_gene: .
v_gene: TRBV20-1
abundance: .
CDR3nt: TGCAGTGCTCAGGGGAGACCCCAGTACTTC
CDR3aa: CSAQGRPQYF

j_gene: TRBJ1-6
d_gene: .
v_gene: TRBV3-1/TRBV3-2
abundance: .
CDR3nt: TGTGCCAGCAGCCAAGCAACGGGTAATTCACCCCTCCACTTT
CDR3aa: CASSQATGNSPLHF

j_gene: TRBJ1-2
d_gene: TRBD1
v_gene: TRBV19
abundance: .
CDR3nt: TGTGCCAGTCATGACAGGGCGAAGATGTATGGCTACACCTTC
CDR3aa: CASHDRAKMYGYTF

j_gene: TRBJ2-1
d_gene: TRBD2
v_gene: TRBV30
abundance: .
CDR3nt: TGTGCCTGGAGCACCGGGACTAGCGTCGGGAATGAGCAGTTCTTC
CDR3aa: CAWSTGTSVGNEQFF

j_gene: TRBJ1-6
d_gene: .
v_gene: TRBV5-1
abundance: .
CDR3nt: TGCGCCAGCAGCTTAGGGGTCTTCAATTCACCCCTCCACTTT
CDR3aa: CASSLGVFNSPLHF

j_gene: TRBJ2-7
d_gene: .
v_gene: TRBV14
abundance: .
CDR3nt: TGTGCCAGCAGCCAAGATTACGGCGAGCAGTACTTC
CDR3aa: CASSQDYGEQYF

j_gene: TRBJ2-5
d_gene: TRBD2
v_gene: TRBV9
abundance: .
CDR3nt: TGTGCCAGCAGCGTAGCCGGAAGTAGACTAGCGGGGGACGAGACCCAGTACTTC
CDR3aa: CASSVAGSRLAGDETQYF

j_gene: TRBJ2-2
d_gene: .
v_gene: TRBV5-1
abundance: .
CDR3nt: TGCGCCAGCAGCTTGGCGGGAGTAGGGGCGCCCGGGGAGCTGTTTTTT
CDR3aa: CASSLAGVGAPGELFF

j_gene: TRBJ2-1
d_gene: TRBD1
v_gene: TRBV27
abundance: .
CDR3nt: TGTGCCAGCAGTAAGACAGGGCCCTCCTACAATGAGCAGTTCTTC
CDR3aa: CASSKTGPSYNEQFF

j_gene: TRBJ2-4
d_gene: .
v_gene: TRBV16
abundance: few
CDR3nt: TGTGCCAGCAAACCTTACCCTACGAAGGGGTTAGCCAAAAACATTCAGTACTTC
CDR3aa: CASKPYPTKGLAKNIQYF

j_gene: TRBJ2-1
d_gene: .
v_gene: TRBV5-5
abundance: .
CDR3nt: TGTGCCAGCAGCTTTGGGGGGACTCCCCGTGAGCAGTTCTTC
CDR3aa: CASSFGGTPREQFF

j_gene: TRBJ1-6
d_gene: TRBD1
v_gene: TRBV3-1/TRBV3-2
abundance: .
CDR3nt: TGTGCCAGCAGCCAAGATCTCGAGACAGGGGCGTTTAATTCACCCCTCCACTTT
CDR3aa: CASSQDLETGAFNSPLHF

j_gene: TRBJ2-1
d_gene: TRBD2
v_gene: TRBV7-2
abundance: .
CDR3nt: TGTGCCAGCAGCTTATTCGGACTAGCGGGGAGGGGACGGTTCTTC
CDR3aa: CASSLFGLAGRGRFF